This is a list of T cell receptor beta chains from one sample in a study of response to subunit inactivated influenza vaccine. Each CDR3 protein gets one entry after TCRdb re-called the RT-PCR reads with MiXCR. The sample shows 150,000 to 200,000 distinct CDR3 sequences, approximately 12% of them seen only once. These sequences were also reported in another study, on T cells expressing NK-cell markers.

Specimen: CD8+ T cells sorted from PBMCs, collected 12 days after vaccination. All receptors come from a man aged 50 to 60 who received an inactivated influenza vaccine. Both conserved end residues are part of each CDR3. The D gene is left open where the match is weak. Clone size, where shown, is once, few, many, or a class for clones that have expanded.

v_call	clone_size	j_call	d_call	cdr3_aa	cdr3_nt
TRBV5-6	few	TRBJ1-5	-	CASSDGGGAGQPQHF	TGTGCCAGCAGCGACGGTGGAGGGGCTGGTCAGCCCCAGCATTTT
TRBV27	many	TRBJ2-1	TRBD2	CASSPLTSGGVDEQFF	TGTGCCAGCAGTCCCTTGACTAGCGGGGGGGTGGATGAGCAGTTCTTC
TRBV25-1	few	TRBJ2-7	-	CASTQEGFYEQYF	TGTGCCAGCACCCAAGAGGGGTTTTACGAGCAGTACTTC
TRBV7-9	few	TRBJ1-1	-	CASSPNRVEAFF	TGTGCCAGCAGCCCAAACAGGGTTGAAGCTTTCTTT
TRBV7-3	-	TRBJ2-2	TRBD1	CASSRAPGTANTGELFF	TGTGCCAGCAGCCGAGCCCCGGGGACAGCGAACACCGGGGAGCTGTTTTTT
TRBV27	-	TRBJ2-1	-	CASSLWGPSVNEQFF	TGTGCCAGCAGTTTATGGGGGCCGTCGGTCAATGAGCAGTTCTTC
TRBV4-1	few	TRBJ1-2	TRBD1	CASSQVFPGQGHGYTF	TGCGCCAGCAGCCAAGTTTTTCCGGGACAGGGCCATGGCTACACCTTC
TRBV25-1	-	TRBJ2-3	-	CASPLIGRENTDTQYF	TGTGCCAGCCCCTTGATAGGCCGGGAAAACACAGATACGCAGTATTTT
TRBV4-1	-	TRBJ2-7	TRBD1	CASSVGTVSSYEQYF	TGCGCCAGCAGCGTAGGGACAGTTAGCTCCTACGAGCAGTACTTC
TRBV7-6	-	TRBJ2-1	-	CASSLGRQGTYNEQFF	TGTGCCAGCAGCTTAGGAAGGCAGGGGACCTACAATGAGCAGTTCTTC
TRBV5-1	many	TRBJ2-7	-	CASSLATRGVDIAYEQYF	TGCGCCAGCAGCTTGGCCACTCGCGGTGTGGACATCGCATACGAGCAGTACTTC
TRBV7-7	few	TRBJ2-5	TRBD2	CASSSYLAAQETQYF	TGTGCTAGCAGCTCATACCTAGCGGCGCAAGAGACCCAGTACTTC
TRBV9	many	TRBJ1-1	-	CASSTPSDRFADTEAFF	TGTGCCAGCAGCACACCCTCGGACAGATTTGCGGACACTGAAGCTTTCTTT
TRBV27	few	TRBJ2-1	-	CASSLTMTDEQFF	TGTGCCAGCAGTTTGACTATGACCGATGAGCAGTTCTTC
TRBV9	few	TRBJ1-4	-	CASSVEGREKLFF	TGTGCCAGCAGCGTGGAGGGCCGTGAAAAACTGTTTTTT
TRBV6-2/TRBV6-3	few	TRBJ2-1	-	CASRSGYNEQFF	TGTGCCAGCAGATCCGGGTACAATGAGCAGTTCTTC
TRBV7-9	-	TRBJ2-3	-	CASSLGGAGKTDTQYF	TGTGCCAGCAGCTTAGGTGGCGCGGGAAAGACAGATACGCAGTATTTT
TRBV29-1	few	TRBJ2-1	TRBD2	CSDREAGEQFF	TGCAGCGACCGGGAGGCGGGTGAGCAGTTCTTC
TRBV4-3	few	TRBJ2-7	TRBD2	CASSLGRDSLYEQYF	TGCGCCAGCAGCCTAGGGAGGGACTCGCTCTACGAGCAGTACTTC
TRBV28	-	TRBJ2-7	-	CASSFLSLSGVTGEQYF	TGTGCCAGCAGTTTCCTCTCGCTTAGCGGAGTGACGGGGGAGCAGTACTTC
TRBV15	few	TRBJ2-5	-	CATSRPGTQYF	TGTGCCACCAGCAGACCAGGGACCCAGTACTTC
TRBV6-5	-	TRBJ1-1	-	CASRPVGTEAFF	TGTGCCAGCAGACCCGTGGGCACTGAAGCTTTCTTT
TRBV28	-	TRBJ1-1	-	CATHIGTEAFF	TGTGCCACCCACATAGGCACTGAAGCTTTCTTT
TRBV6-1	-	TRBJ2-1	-	CASTRASGRGRDEQFF	TGTGCCAGCACAAGGGCGTCAGGGAGAGGTAGGGATGAGCAGTTCTTC
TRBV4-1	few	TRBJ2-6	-	CASSQDRGTGLPFAGANVLTF	TGCGCCAGCAGCCAAGACCGAGGTACAGGGCTCCCTTTCGCTGGGGCCAACGTCCTGACTTTC
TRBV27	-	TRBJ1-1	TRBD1	CASSLGRGLTEAFF	TGTGCCAGCAGTTTAGGGAGGGGGCTCACTGAAGCTTTCTTT
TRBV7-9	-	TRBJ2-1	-	CASSLGLWDSYNEQFF	TGTGCCAGCAGCTTGGGTCTGTGGGACTCCTACAATGAGCAGTTCTTC
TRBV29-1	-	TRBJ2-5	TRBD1	CSVEEPQGAGETQYF	TGCAGCGTTGAAGAACCTCAGGGGGCGGGGGAGACCCAGTACTTC
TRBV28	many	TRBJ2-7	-	CASRGLNRIYEQYF	TGTGCCAGCAGGGGACTTAATAGAATCTACGAGCAGTACTTC
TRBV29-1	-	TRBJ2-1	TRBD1	CSVEGPGQVYNEQFF	TGCAGCGTTGAAGGTCCCGGACAGGTCTACAATGAGCAGTTCTTC
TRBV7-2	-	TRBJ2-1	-	CASYSGQDSYNEQFF	TGTGCCAGCTATTCAGGGCAGGACTCCTACAATGAGCAGTTCTTC
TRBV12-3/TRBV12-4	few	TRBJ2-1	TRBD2	CASSQGLAGGPYNEQFF	TGTGCCAGCAGTCAGGGACTAGCGGGGGGCCCCTATAATGAGCAGTTCTTC
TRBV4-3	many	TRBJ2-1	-	CASSGRGEQFF	TGCGCCAGCAGCGGAAGGGGGGAGCAGTTCTTC
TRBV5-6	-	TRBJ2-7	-	CASRGPPGSSYEQYF	TGTGCCAGCAGAGGCCCGCCGGGGTCCTCCTACGAGCAGTACTTC
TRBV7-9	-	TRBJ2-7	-	CASSLVPGIKYF	TGTGCCAGCAGCTTAGTGCCCGGGATAAAGTACTTC
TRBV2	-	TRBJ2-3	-	CASSEGQPTDTQYF	TGTGCCAGCAGTGAAGGACAGCCAACAGATACGCAGTATTTT
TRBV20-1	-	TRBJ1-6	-	CSARVGSTGKNSPLHF	TGCAGTGCTAGAGTAGGCTCGACAGGAAAAAATTCACCCCTCCACTTT
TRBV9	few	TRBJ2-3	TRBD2	CASSVAGTSGRNTDTQYF	TGTGCCAGCAGCGTAGCCGGGACTAGCGGGAGGAACACAGATACGCAGTATTTT
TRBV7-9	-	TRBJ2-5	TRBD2	CASSFTEDWGGETQYF	TGTGCCAGCAGCTTTACCGAGGACTGGGGGGGGGAGACCCAGTACTTC
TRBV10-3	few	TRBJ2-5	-	CAISESSWETQYF	TGTGCCATCAGTGAGTCTAGTTGGGAGACCCAGTACTTC
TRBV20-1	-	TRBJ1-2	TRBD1	CSARVLQVWTGGDYGYTF	TGCAGTGCTAGAGTTTTGCAGGTTTGGACAGGGGGCGACTATGGCTACACCTTC
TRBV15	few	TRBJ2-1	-	CATSSPGSESYNEQFF	TGTGCCACCAGCAGCCCCGGGAGCGAGAGTTACAATGAGCAGTTCTTC